The clone carrying this T cell receptor beta chain was recorded at least ten times. The sorted-subset TCR libraries were prepared using 800,000 to 1,000,000 CD4+ or CD8+ T cells as the starting material. Synthesis of cDNA was accomplished via 5'RACE employing 10-nucleotide random UMIs. TCRdb called the 5' RACE reads again in MiXCR, with one record for every CDR3 protein. The sample gives more than 25,000 distinct CDR3 sequences, around 4% of which show up once; more than 20% is in the top ten. The germline V gene encodes CDR1 SGHTA and CDR2 FQGNSA. Trimming pared 6 bases from V and 8 bases from J, leaving 14 bases between. The CDR3 runs 13 residues. These data come from a study of neurological immune-mediated disorders.

Sequenced: CD4+ T cells from blood. The sequence was collected from a woman aged 40 to 50 in good health. The chain carries TRBV7-2 and TRBJ2-1; D is possibly TRBD2 (5 bases). The CDR3 DNA is TGTGCCAGCAGGAGGGCCGGGGTCTATGAGCAGTTCTTC. Residues: CASRRAGVYEQFF.